One and the same sample provided the 2 T cell receptor beta chains below, sequenced in a study of blood T cell repertoires in COVID-19. Repertoires were generated with immunoSEQ multiplex PCR, while TCRdb's copy carries only in-frame clones and drops some. The sample comprises more than 95,000 clones, over 80% of which are singletons, and around a sixth rests with the top ten. Sequences were obtained from peripheral blood. The receptors shown here come from a man older than 75 with acute or convalescent COVID-19.

A single count supports this clone. The chain links TRBV5-5 to TRBJ1-2; D call uncertain. V was trimmed by 0 bases and J by 3 bases, leaving 12 bases between them. This CDR3 is built from 15 residues. Germline V gives CDR1 SGHKS, CDR2 YYEKEE (reference sequence). The CDR3 loop is CASSLGHLKDYGYTF. The CDR3 DNA follows: TGTGCCAGCAGCTTGGGACATTTGAAGGACTATGGCTACACCTTC.

In this sample, this clone turned up once. The chain employs TRBV18 and TRBJ1-1, with D tentatively TRBD1 (6 bases). Trimming removed 2 bases at V and 5 bases at J, with 15 bases between. The V gene's germline CDR1 is KGHSH and CDR2 LQKENI. This CDR3 has 15 amino acids. The CDR3 loop is CASSPSKQGSTEAFF. CDR3 in DNA: TGTGCCAGCTCACCATCGAAACAGGGAAGTACTGAAGCTTTCTTT. The variable domain in full, completed from reference TRBV18 and TRBJ1-1, reads NAGVMQNPRHLVRRRGQEARLRCSPMKGHSHVYWYRQLPEEGLKFMVYLQKENIIDESGMPKERFSAEFPKEGPSILRIQQVVRGDSAAYFCASSPSKQGSTEAFFGQGTRLTVV.